This TCR beta chain was sequenced in a study of early T cells in non-severe SARS-CoV-2 infection. On the study more broadly: The study sequenced bulk RNA from unsorted whole blood, with chains unpaired.

TCRdb redid the calling of the 5' RACE reads with MiXCR, one entry per CDR3 protein. This sample yields 30,000 to 40,000 distinct CDR3 sequences, of which over 4.5% are seen a single time; over 12% belongs to the top ten. The sample holds a few counts of this clonotype. The V gene's germline CDR1 is SGHVS and CDR2 FNYEAQ. The ends were cut back, 2 bases at V and 9 bases at J, with 17 bases in the middle. The CDR3 length is 15 residues. Specimen: whole blood. The chain has TRBV7-6 and TRBJ2-1; D is possibly TRBD1 (5 bases). This receptor was identified in an adult who was a healthcare worker with PCR-confirmed SARS-CoV-2 infection or an uninfected control (not recorded which). The CDR3 reads CASSLTPAGQGEQFF. The CDR3 DNA is TGTGCCAGCAGCTTAACTCCCGCAGGGCAAGGTGAGCAGTTCTTC.